A selection of T cell receptor beta chains follows, all from one sample in a study of blood T cell repertoires in COVID-19. Clones were sequenced by immunoSEQ multiplex PCR, and TCRdb holds only the in-frame ones, with some missing. Of about 70,000 clones listed, under 90% are singletons. What was sequenced was peripheral blood. These receptors all stem from a man between 65 and 85 years old who had recovered from COVID-19. The CDR3 runs from the conserved cysteine through the conserved F or W. D genes are given only for firm matches. The size entry is marked missing in some rows and otherwise reads once, few, many or a size class.

d_call: NA; j_call: TRBJ1-6; clone_size: NA; v_call: TRBV10-3; cdr3_nt: TGTGCCATCAGTGAGTCGACACCCGAATCACCCCTCCACTTT; cdr3_aa: CAISESTPESPLHF
d_call: NA; j_call: TRBJ1-3; clone_size: NA; v_call: TRBV18; cdr3_nt: TGTGCCAGCTCACCGCCGGTGCCGGGGAATGGAAACACCATATATTTT; cdr3_aa: CASSPPVPGNGNTIYF
d_call: NA; j_call: TRBJ1-6; clone_size: NA; v_call: TRBV19; cdr3_nt: TGTGCCAGTAGTAATCTGGACAGCAATAATTCACCCCTCCACTTT; cdr3_aa: CASSNLDSNNSPLHF
d_call: TRBD1; j_call: TRBJ2-7; clone_size: NA; v_call: TRBV4-2; cdr3_nt: TGTGCCAGCAGCCATCGCGACAGGGGGCCAACCTACGAGCAGTACTTC; cdr3_aa: CASSHRDRGPTYEQYF
d_call: NA; j_call: TRBJ1-2; clone_size: few; v_call: TRBV7-9; cdr3_nt: TGTGCCAGCAGCTTAAGGGCGACAGCTAACTATGGCTACACCTTC; cdr3_aa: CASSLRATANYGYTF
d_call: TRBD2; j_call: TRBJ2-1; clone_size: NA; v_call: TRBV28; cdr3_nt: TGTGCCAGCAGGGTCCCGGGGGGGGATGAGCAGTTCTTC; cdr3_aa: CASRVPGGDEQFF
d_call: NA; j_call: TRBJ1-5; clone_size: NA; v_call: TRBV4-3; cdr3_nt: TGCGCCAGCAGCCAAGATCTGTCAAGGGGGTATCAGCCCCAGCATTTT; cdr3_aa: CASSQDLSRGYQPQHF
d_call: TRBD2; j_call: TRBJ2-7; clone_size: NA; v_call: TRBV9; cdr3_nt: TGTGCCAGCAGCGTGGGGCTAGCGGACTACGAGCAGTACTTC; cdr3_aa: CASSVGLADYEQYF
d_call: TRBD2; j_call: TRBJ2-3; clone_size: NA; v_call: TRBV19; cdr3_nt: TGTGCCAGTAGTATGGTGGGAGGGCCAGATACGCAGTATTTT; cdr3_aa: CASSMVGGPDTQYF
d_call: NA; j_call: TRBJ1-4; clone_size: NA; v_call: TRBV4-3; cdr3_nt: TGCGCCAGCAGCCAAGATTTGGACAGACCGACAACTAATGAAAAACTGTTTTTT; cdr3_aa: CASSQDLDRPTTNEKLFF
d_call: NA; j_call: TRBJ2-7; clone_size: NA; v_call: TRBV27; cdr3_nt: TGTGCCAGCAGTCCCCGGGCGGGGATCTCCTACGAGCAGTACTTC; cdr3_aa: CASSPRAGISYEQYF
d_call: NA; j_call: TRBJ2-7; clone_size: NA; v_call: TRBV7-2; cdr3_nt: TGTGCCAGCAGCCCCCAGACAGGAATCGCCTACGAGCAGTACTTC; cdr3_aa: CASSPQTGIAYEQYF
d_call: NA; j_call: TRBJ2-1; clone_size: NA; v_call: TRBV15; cdr3_nt: TGTGCCACCAGCAGAGATGGGAGCGGTTACTACAATGAGCAGTTCTTC; cdr3_aa: CATSRDGSGYYNEQFF
d_call: TRBD1; j_call: TRBJ2-2; clone_size: NA; v_call: TRBV7-9; cdr3_nt: TGTGCCAGCAGCCTTGGACAGGGGGGCACCGGGGAGCTGTTTTTT; cdr3_aa: CASSLGQGGTGELFF
d_call: TRBD1; j_call: TRBJ2-5; clone_size: NA; v_call: TRBV29-1; cdr3_nt: TGCAGCGTCCGCCCGGACAGGGGATTGGAGACCCAGTACTTC; cdr3_aa: CSVRPDRGLETQYF
d_call: TRBD1; j_call: TRBJ2-1; clone_size: NA; v_call: TRBV18; cdr3_nt: TGTGCCAGCTCACACCCAGGACAGGGGTTTACGGGTTATGAGCAGTTCTTC; cdr3_aa: CASSHPGQGFTGYEQFF
d_call: TRBD2; j_call: TRBJ2-3; clone_size: once; v_call: TRBV7-2; cdr3_nt: TGTGCCAGCAGCCCGCGACTAGCGGGGCGTTCCGCAGATACGCAGTATTTT; cdr3_aa: CASSPRLAGRSADTQYF
d_call: NA; j_call: TRBJ1-1; clone_size: NA; v_call: TRBV6-5; cdr3_nt: TGTGCCAGCATGTCCCCCTTTCGGGGCACTGAAGCTTTCTTT; cdr3_aa: CASMSPFRGTEAFF
d_call: NA; j_call: TRBJ1-1; clone_size: NA; v_call: TRBV3-1/TRBV3-2; cdr3_nt: TGTGCCAGCAGCCTCAATCTCGGGAGCATAGAAACCGAAGCTTTCTTT; cdr3_aa: CASSLNLGSIETEAFF
d_call: TRBD1; j_call: TRBJ1-1; clone_size: NA; v_call: TRBV7-2; cdr3_nt: TGTGCCAGCAGCTTAACCCTGGGACAGACGTACACTGAAGCTTTCTTT; cdr3_aa: CASSLTLGQTYTEAFF
d_call: NA; j_call: TRBJ1-2; clone_size: NA; v_call: TRBV21-1; cdr3_nt: TGTGCCAGCAGAAACTTAACCGGGGATGGTGGCTACACCTTC; cdr3_aa: CASRNLTGDGGYTF
d_call: NA; j_call: TRBJ1-5; clone_size: NA; v_call: TRBV19; cdr3_nt: TGTGCCAGTAGTTCCCAGGCTATCGGCAATCAGCCCCAGCATTTT; cdr3_aa: CASSSQAIGNQPQHF
d_call: TRBD1; j_call: TRBJ1-2; clone_size: NA; v_call: TRBV6-6; cdr3_nt: TGTGCCAGCAGTTACTCCAGACAGGGAGTTTATGGCTACACCTTC; cdr3_aa: CASSYSRQGVYGYTF
d_call: NA; j_call: TRBJ2-5; clone_size: NA; v_call: TRBV6-6; cdr3_nt: TGTGCCAGCAGCCGAGTAGCACTGGAGACCCAGTACTTC; cdr3_aa: CASSRVALETQYF
d_call: NA; j_call: TRBJ1-2; clone_size: NA; v_call: TRBV30; cdr3_nt: TGTGCCGGGGGCGGGGGTCTCTATGGCTACACCTTC; cdr3_aa: CAGGGGLYGYTF
d_call: NA; j_call: TRBJ1-6; clone_size: NA; v_call: TRBV28; cdr3_nt: TGTGCCAGCAGTTTGGCCAGGGCGGGATCACCCCTCCACTTT; cdr3_aa: CASSLARAGSPLHF
d_call: TRBD2; j_call: TRBJ2-7; clone_size: NA; v_call: TRBV6-5; cdr3_nt: TGTGCCAGCAGTTACTCCGCGGGAGTAATTTACGAGCAGTACTTC; cdr3_aa: CASSYSAGVIYEQYF
d_call: NA; j_call: TRBJ2-3; clone_size: once; v_call: TRBV7-2; cdr3_nt: TGTGCCAGCAGCTTAGTAGTTTCCTACACAGATACGCAGTATTTT; cdr3_aa: CASSLVVSYTDTQYF
d_call: NA; j_call: TRBJ1-1; clone_size: once; v_call: TRBV19; cdr3_nt: TGTGCCAGTCAGTATGATCGTATGAACACTGAAGCTTTCTTT; cdr3_aa: CASQYDRMNTEAFF
d_call: TRBD1; j_call: TRBJ2-1; clone_size: NA; v_call: TRBV24-1; cdr3_nt: TGTGCCACCAGTCGACAGGGATCACAGTTCTTC; cdr3_aa: CATSRQGSQFF
d_call: NA; j_call: TRBJ1-1; clone_size: NA; v_call: TRBV28; cdr3_nt: TGTGCCAGCAGTTTTGCGGGGGTGGTCACTGAAGCTTTCTTT; cdr3_aa: CASSFAGVVTEAFF
d_call: TRBD1; j_call: TRBJ1-2; clone_size: NA; v_call: TRBV4-3; cdr3_nt: TGCGCCAGCAGCCAAGATGTACAGGGGGCTGGCTACACCTTC; cdr3_aa: CASSQDVQGAGYTF
d_call: NA; j_call: TRBJ1-1; clone_size: NA; v_call: TRBV18; cdr3_nt: TGTGCCAGCCATAAGACAGAAGCTAACACTGAAGCTTTCTTT; cdr3_aa: CASHKTEANTEAFF
d_call: NA; j_call: TRBJ2-5; clone_size: NA; v_call: TRBV4-3; cdr3_nt: TGCGCCAGCAGCCAAGAGGCCCTTGAGGGCCCCCGAGGGACCCAGTACTTC; cdr3_aa: CASSQEALEGPRGTQYF
d_call: TRBD1; j_call: TRBJ1-1; clone_size: NA; v_call: TRBV27; cdr3_nt: TGTGCCAGCAGTCCGGGGACAGGGGTCGCCTACAGCACAAGTCCTGAAGCTTTCTTT; cdr3_aa: CASSPGTGVAYSTSPEAFF
d_call: TRBD1; j_call: TRBJ1-1; clone_size: NA; v_call: TRBV30; cdr3_nt: TGTGCCTGGAGGACAGGGACAGGCCTCCCTCTTTACACTGAAGCTTTCTTT; cdr3_aa: CAWRTGTGLPLYTEAFF
d_call: TRBD1; j_call: TRBJ2-7; clone_size: NA; v_call: TRBV7-2; cdr3_nt: TGTGCCAGCAGCCTCCCCGGGACAGGGACCTACGAGCAGTACTTC; cdr3_aa: CASSLPGTGTYEQYF
d_call: TRBD1; j_call: TRBJ2-2; clone_size: NA; v_call: TRBV6-2/TRBV6-3; cdr3_nt: TGTGCCAGCAGTGACAGGGGGATTACCGGGGAGCTGTTTTTT; cdr3_aa: CASSDRGITGELFF
d_call: NA; j_call: TRBJ2-1; clone_size: NA; v_call: TRBV3-1/TRBV3-2; cdr3_nt: TGTGCCAGCAGCCGGGCCGACCTTTCCTACAATGAGCAGTTCTTC; cdr3_aa: CASSRADLSYNEQFF
d_call: NA; j_call: TRBJ1-2; clone_size: once; v_call: TRBV5-5; cdr3_nt: TGTGCCAGCAGCCCCACGGGGGACGGACGCAACTATGGCTACACCTTC; cdr3_aa: CASSPTGDGRNYGYTF
d_call: TRBD2; j_call: TRBJ2-1; clone_size: NA; v_call: TRBV23-1; cdr3_nt: TGCGCCAGCAGTCAATCTAGGGCGGGGGGACGAACTTACAATGAGCAGTTCTTC; cdr3_aa: CASSQSRAGGRTYNEQFF
d_call: NA; j_call: TRBJ1-2; clone_size: few; v_call: TRBV16; cdr3_nt: TGTGCCAGCAGCCCCCGTGCAGCGGGAGGCTATGGCTACACCTTC; cdr3_aa: CASSPRAAGGYGYTF
d_call: NA; j_call: TRBJ2-5; clone_size: NA; v_call: TRBV6-4; cdr3_nt: TGTGCCAGGCTTAGTTTACAGGGAAACGGAGAGACCCAGTACTTC; cdr3_aa: CARLSLQGNGETQYF
d_call: NA; j_call: TRBJ1-2; clone_size: NA; v_call: TRBV6-5; cdr3_nt: TGTGCCAGCAGTTCGCAGTTCAGGGCCTATGGCTACACCTTC; cdr3_aa: CASSSQFRAYGYTF
d_call: NA; j_call: TRBJ1-5; clone_size: few; v_call: TRBV7-2; cdr3_nt: TGTGCCAGCAGCTTAGCGGCAACATATAGCAATCAGCCCCAGCATTTT; cdr3_aa: CASSLAATYSNQPQHF
d_call: NA; j_call: TRBJ2-1; clone_size: NA; v_call: TRBV7-2; cdr3_nt: TGTGCCAGCAGCACCCTAGCGATCTTGTATGGAAATGAGCAGTTCTTC; cdr3_aa: CASSTLAILYGNEQFF
d_call: NA; j_call: TRBJ1-5; clone_size: few; v_call: TRBV19; cdr3_nt: TGTGCCAGTAGTCTCATGGGGGGAAATCAGCCCCAGCATTTT; cdr3_aa: CASSLMGGNQPQHF
d_call: TRBD1; j_call: TRBJ2-2; clone_size: NA; v_call: TRBV29-1; cdr3_nt: TGCAGCGTTTATCAGGGGGCGTCTAACACCGGGGAGCTGTTTTTT; cdr3_aa: CSVYQGASNTGELFF
d_call: NA; j_call: TRBJ1-3; clone_size: few; v_call: TRBV18; cdr3_nt: TGTGCCAGCTCACCGGACGCAGGGAGAAACACCATATATTTT; cdr3_aa: CASSPDAGRNTIYF
d_call: NA; j_call: TRBJ2-1; clone_size: NA; v_call: TRBV12-3/TRBV12-4; cdr3_nt: TGTGCCAGCAGTTTCGGTGAGCAGTTCTTC; cdr3_aa: CASSFGEQFF
d_call: TRBD2; j_call: TRBJ2-1; clone_size: NA; v_call: TRBV5-1; cdr3_nt: TGCGCCAGCAGCTTGGCGGGCGGGGGGGCATGGAATGAGCAGTTCTTC; cdr3_aa: CASSLAGGGAWNEQFF
d_call: NA; j_call: TRBJ1-2; clone_size: NA; v_call: TRBV3-1/TRBV3-2; cdr3_nt: TGTGCCAGCAGCCTAACAAGATACTATGGCTACACCTTC; cdr3_aa: CASSLTRYYGYTF
d_call: TRBD2; j_call: TRBJ2-7; clone_size: NA; v_call: TRBV9; cdr3_nt: TGTGCCAGCAGCCCCAGAGCGGGAGGTTCCCCAGAAGCCTACGAGCAGTACTTC; cdr3_aa: CASSPRAGGSPEAYEQYF